The source of this TCR beta chain is a study of chemoradiotherapy in HPV16-positive cancers. Study background: Candidate HPV-specific T-cell clones and common TCR motifs came from functional assays in a couple of HPV16-positive patients. General observations from the study: Candidate HPV-specific clones and E7-related TCR motifs grew in tumor during treatment. HPV-specific T cells were functionally defined from only a couple of HPV16-positive patients.

Comment on this clone: The antigen remains unidentified.

V lost 0 bases and J lost 8, with 7 bases in between. This CDR3 is built from 13 residues. Per the germline V gene, CDR1 is LGHNA and CDR2 is YSLEER. Only in-frame clones appear in the TCRdb table, and some are missing; sequencing was by immunoSEQ multiplex PCR. This sample yields tens of thousands of clones, of which just under 80% are seen a single time; 3.5% to 4% belongs to the top ten. This sequence joins TRBV4-3 and TRBJ2-2, with D perhaps matching TRBD2 (6 bases). The input for sequencing was blood, taken from a patient who underwent chemoradiotherapy. The origin of this receptor is a human donor with HPV-associated anogenital cancer. CDR3 sequence reads: CASSQEGRGELFF. The CDR3 nucleotides read TGCGCCAGCAGCCAAGAAGGGAGGGGGGAGCTGTTTTTT.